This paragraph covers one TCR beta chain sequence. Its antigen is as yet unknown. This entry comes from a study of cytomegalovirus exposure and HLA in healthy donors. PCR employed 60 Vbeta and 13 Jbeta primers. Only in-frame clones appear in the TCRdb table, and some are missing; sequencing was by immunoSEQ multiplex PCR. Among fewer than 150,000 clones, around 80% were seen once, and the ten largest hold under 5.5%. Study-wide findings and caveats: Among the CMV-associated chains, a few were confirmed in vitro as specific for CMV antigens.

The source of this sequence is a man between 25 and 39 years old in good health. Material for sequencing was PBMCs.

The CDR3: CASSRALYGSLNYGYTF. Written as DNA, the CDR3 is TGTGCCAGCAGCCGCGCCCTGTACGGGTCACTTAACTATGGCTACACCTTC. The J gene is TRBJ1-2, the V gene TRBV5-5; D not resolved. Germline V CDR1 and CDR2: SGHKS, YYEKEE (reference sequence). The CDR3 contains 17 residues. V shed 4 bases and J shed 1 base, with 20 bases lying between them.